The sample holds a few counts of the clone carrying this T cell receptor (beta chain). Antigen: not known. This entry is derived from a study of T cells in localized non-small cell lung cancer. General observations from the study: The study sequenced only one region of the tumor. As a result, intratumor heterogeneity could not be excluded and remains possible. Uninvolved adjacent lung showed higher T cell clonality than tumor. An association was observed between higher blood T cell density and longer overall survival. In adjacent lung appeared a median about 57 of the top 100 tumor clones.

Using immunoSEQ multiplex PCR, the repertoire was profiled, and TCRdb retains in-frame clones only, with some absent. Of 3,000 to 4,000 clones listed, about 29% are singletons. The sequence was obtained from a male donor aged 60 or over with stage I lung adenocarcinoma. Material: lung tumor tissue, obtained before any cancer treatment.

CDR3 bases: TGTGCCAGCAGCGTAGTGGCGGGAGGGCCTGGGGAGCTGTTTTTT. Translation gives CASSVVAGGPGELFF. The chain links TRBV9 to TRBJ2-2; 9 positions match TRBD2. J lost 8 bases, V lost 0 bases, and 5 bases had no gene match. CDR1 and CDR2 from the germline V gene are SGDLS and YYNGEE. The CDR3 consists of 15 residues.